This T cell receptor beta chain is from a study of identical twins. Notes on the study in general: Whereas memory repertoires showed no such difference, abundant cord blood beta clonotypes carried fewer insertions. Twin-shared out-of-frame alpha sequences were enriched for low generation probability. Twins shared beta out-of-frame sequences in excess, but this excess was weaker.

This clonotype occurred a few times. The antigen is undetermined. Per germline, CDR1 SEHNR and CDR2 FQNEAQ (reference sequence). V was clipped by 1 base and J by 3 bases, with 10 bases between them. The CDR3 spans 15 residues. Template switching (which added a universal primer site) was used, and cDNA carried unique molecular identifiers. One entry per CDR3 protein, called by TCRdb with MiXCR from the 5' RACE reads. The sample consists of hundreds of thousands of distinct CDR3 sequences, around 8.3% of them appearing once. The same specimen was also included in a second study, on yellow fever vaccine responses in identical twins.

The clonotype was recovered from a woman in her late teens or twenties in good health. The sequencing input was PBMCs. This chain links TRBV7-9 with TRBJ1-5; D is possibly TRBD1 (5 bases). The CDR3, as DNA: TGTGCCAGCAGCTTAGGTCAGGGAAACAATCAGCCCCAGCATTTT. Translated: CASSLGQGNNQPQHF.